This T cell receptor (beta chain) was sequenced in a study of cytomegalovirus exposure and HLA in healthy donors (dated by TCRdb to about 2017). About the study as a whole: In an earlier analysis of 450 to 750 of the donors, around 290 Gb of sequence data and roughly 100 million unique TCR beta sequences from 150 million to 200 million T cells were reported. The study aimed to test whether signatures of past pathogen exposure could be identified by cataloging public T cell receptors. A handful of DR-DQ haplotypes were treated as single units for association and clustering because of strong linkage in the cohort. A separate validation cohort of approximately 130 different subjects was used in addition to the 666-subject first cohort. The number of typed donors differed by locus: roughly 629-640 for A, B, C, DRB1 and DQB1; some 540 for DQA1; around 610 for DPA1; and some 450 for DPB1. Roughly 300 gigabases of sequencing data and approximately 91 million unique TCR sequences made up an early release that covered around 640 HLA-typed donors. A later genetic analysis used genome-wide SNP genotypes for about three fifths of the 666 donors, treating that subset as a discovery cohort. Rather than drawing on any new phenotypic data, the later analysis identified candidate immune exposures from TCR beta sequences and the way those sequences occurred across donors. An earlier analysis of approximately 630 of the donors applied high-throughput TCR beta sequencing to assess whether each TCR beta V gene segment acted as functional or pseudogenic. Of the approximately 400 genotyped donors, 65% to 90% fell in the genetic ancestry cluster associated with self-reported Caucasian donors. Alongside the repertoire data, information on donor age, sex, ethnicity and CMV serostatus was compiled. The study combined high-throughput TCR immunosequencing, statistical association of individual TCRs with disease status, and machine learning to predict cytomegalovirus infection status. On average, roughly 240,000 unique TCR beta nucleotide sequences were sequenced per donor among a few hundred genotyped donors of the cohort, with 15% to 20% of those sequences being non-productive. Using immunosequencing, the study profiled T cell repertoires from around 680 subjects and related those repertoires to cytomegalovirus serostatus. All discovery cohort repertoires had been generated on a single sequencing platform. A later analysis re-analyzed previously published TCR beta repertoires from roughly 690 donors and added high-resolution HLA genotyping to study TCR occurrence patterns. HLA typing included class I and class II loci at four-digit resolution. The investigation overall reported the following: The cohort was sequenced for TCR beta chains only, and without alpha or paired-chain data the features that could be detected were limited. Linkage disequilibrium might explain the correlated functional status among segregating V segments, but an unknown experimental factor could not be ruled out. The earlier analysis of approximately 540 of the donors excluded some 15 rarely observed V segments, including chromosome 9 orphons, because counts were too low. According to a later analysis, TCR association rates differed among HLA loci, with DRB1 alleles showing the most associated TCRs and HLA-C alleles showing the fewest. Because HLA typing was unavailable for some donors at each locus, only the typed subset was used in association tests. In vitro tests confirmed that a few of the cytomegalovirus-associated TCR beta chains recognize cytomegalovirus antigens. When HLA alleles, especially DR and DQ, strongly co-occurred, attributing TCR associations to individual alleles was difficult. A further reported finding was that TCR beta sequences accurately predicted the HLA-A and HLA-B alleles for most subjects in the first cohort. Roughly uniform sequencing depth across donors was assumed in presence/absence analyses, although this assumption may not hold. In a later analysis, HLA-associated TCR beta chains were found to be more clonally expanded and to have lower generation probabilities than equally common non-associated chains. Most CMV-associated TCR beta chains appeared to be HLA-restricted in a later analysis, and the HLA associations seemed to be driven largely by CMV exposure. A later genetic analysis associated a missense DCLRE1C variant with V-gene and J-gene trimming of TCR beta chains, and an independent cohort replicated the association. According to a later genetic analysis, donors in an Asian-associated ancestry cluster had fewer N-insertions in productive TCRs than the roughly 700-donor mean. A cluster of highly shared sequence variants was judged likely to be a technical artifact of the sequencing pipeline. Immune exposure information for the cohort was limited to CMV serostatus. At a false discovery rate of 0.05, a later analysis linked some 17,000 TCR beta sequences to specific HLA alleles. In an earlier analysis of 587 of the donors, most TCR beta V segments were observed in productive rearrangements about 90% or about 30% of the time, broadly matching IMGT annotations. According to the authors, the approach could potentially be generalized to other disease states and immunological phenotypes. Some IMGT-functional V segments, including TRBV6-2 and TRBV6-3, could not be distinguished by the 87-base-pair reads and were therefore excluded. In both the original and validation cohorts, the classifier was reported to diagnose cytomegalovirus status with high specificity and sensitivity. A total of about 180 TCR beta chains were listed by the study as associated with cytomegalovirus. In a later analysis, several top co-occurrence clusters were reported to appear linked to parvovirus B19, influenza, CMV and Epstein-Barr virus. While some public TCRs were present in many individuals, most TCR sequences turned up only very rarely across donors.

The cohort was made up of hundreds of healthy bone marrow donors. At the time of sampling, every cohort member was nominally healthy, though immune exposures that went unrecorded were likely present. The donor was CMV seronegative and was included in the group of 352 seronegative cohort members. A peripheral blood sample was collected from each donor, and TCR beta sequencing was performed on peripheral blood mononuclear cells. The Qiagen DNeasy Blood Extraction Kit was used to extract genomic DNA from the blood cell samples. Inclusive of the bounding cysteine and phenylalanine, the CDR3 is 18 residues long. Only the CDR3 region is kept as DNA, spanning 54 bases read in frame from base 1. V has 4 bases trimmed and J has 2 bases trimmed; junction bases matching no gene number 13. The library was generated by the immunoSEQ multiplex PCR assay. The multiplex PCR relied on a mix of 60 forward primers for TCR Vbeta segments and 13 reverse primers for TCR Jbeta segments. The CDR3 region of rearranged TCR beta genes was amplified from genomic DNA by a multiplex PCR assay. The amplified TCR beta libraries were sequenced on the Illumina HiSeq System as 87-base-pair reads. Under the source paper's analysis protocol: A later analysis tallied tens of millions of unique TCR beta chains across the 666 repertoires, and about 12 million of those chains were shared by two or more donors. Raw reads were error-corrected and collapsed into unique sequences by a nearest-neighbor algorithm in which closely related sequences were merged to remove PCR and sequencing errors. V, D and J gene segments were assigned by aligning CDR3 sequences to IMGT reference sequences. Each retained sequence needed at least a six-nucleotide match to both a V gene segment and a J gene segment. A rearrangement was called productive if the CDR3 had no stop codons and remained in frame with V and J, and every other rearrangement was called non-productive. CDR3 was defined by IMGT convention, running from the second conserved V-encoded cysteine to the conserved J-encoded phenylalanine. In an earlier analysis of some 550 of the donors, sequences lacking an unambiguous match to a single V gene segment were excluded. An earlier analysis of some 500 of the donors classified V segments as functional when productive rearrangements were above 56.7% and as segregating when the standard deviation between donors was above 5%. A statistical classification framework was developed to diagnose cytomegalovirus status using the catalog of TCR beta chain sequences. In a later analysis, TCR nucleotide sequences were compared against IMGT/GENE-DB human TR gene sequences so that V and J genes could be assigned. The TCRdist pipeline was used in a later analysis to assign CDR3 sequences and most-parsimonious VDJ recombination scenarios. In a later analysis, each TCR beta chain was defined by its CDR3 amino acid sequence together with its V-gene family, and reads without a unique V-gene family were excluded. As a way to deal with suspected cross-contamination and a sequencing artifact, a later analysis dropped roughly 600 nucleotide sequences that were highly shared and had low generation probability. In a later analysis, a clonal expansion index was calculated for each public chain from normalized within-repertoire ranks of inferred template counts. Generation probabilities in a later analysis came from a VDJ recombination model fitted to out-of-frame rearrangements, and those results were checked against IGoR. In a later analysis, hypergeometric tests were used to score TCR-TCR, TCR-HLA and TCR-CMV co-occurrence, with a repertoire-size bias correction applied to TCR pairs. A later analysis estimated false discovery rates by permuting HLA or CMV assignments 20 times. A later analysis grouped co-occurring TCRs with DBSCAN, adding TCRdist sequence similarity when clustering within HLA-allele-positive subsets. For co-occurrence clustering, repertoires with fewer than 30,000 or more than 120,000 public chains were excluded, along with about five repertoires with anomalous nucleotide sharing. Held by TCRdb, this immuneACCESS table contains in-frame sequences only and omits some clones. Under half of the omission traces to an unresolved V gene where checked; the cause of the rest is unknown. V, J and clone size are those of that table, while D and trimming were read from the DNA. The table for this sample lists some 170,000 clones; roughly nine tenths of them were counted only once. 0.85% of the sample goes to the ten largest clones.

As concerns this clone: Its antigen specificity is not known. Base-call qualities are not available, and no considerably larger clone is one nucleotide away.

This receptor chain uses TRBV23-1 and TRBJ1-5, with 8 bases in between that match TRBD1. TRBV23-1 falls under the ORF class, with uncertain function. The sample was PBMCs. The source is a woman younger than 45 in good health and CMV-seronegative. In nucleotide form, the sequence is TGCGCCAGCAGTCTAAAAAAAGGGTCGACAGGGGGCAATCAGCCCCAGCATTTT. It is translated as CASSLKKGSTGGNQPQHF.